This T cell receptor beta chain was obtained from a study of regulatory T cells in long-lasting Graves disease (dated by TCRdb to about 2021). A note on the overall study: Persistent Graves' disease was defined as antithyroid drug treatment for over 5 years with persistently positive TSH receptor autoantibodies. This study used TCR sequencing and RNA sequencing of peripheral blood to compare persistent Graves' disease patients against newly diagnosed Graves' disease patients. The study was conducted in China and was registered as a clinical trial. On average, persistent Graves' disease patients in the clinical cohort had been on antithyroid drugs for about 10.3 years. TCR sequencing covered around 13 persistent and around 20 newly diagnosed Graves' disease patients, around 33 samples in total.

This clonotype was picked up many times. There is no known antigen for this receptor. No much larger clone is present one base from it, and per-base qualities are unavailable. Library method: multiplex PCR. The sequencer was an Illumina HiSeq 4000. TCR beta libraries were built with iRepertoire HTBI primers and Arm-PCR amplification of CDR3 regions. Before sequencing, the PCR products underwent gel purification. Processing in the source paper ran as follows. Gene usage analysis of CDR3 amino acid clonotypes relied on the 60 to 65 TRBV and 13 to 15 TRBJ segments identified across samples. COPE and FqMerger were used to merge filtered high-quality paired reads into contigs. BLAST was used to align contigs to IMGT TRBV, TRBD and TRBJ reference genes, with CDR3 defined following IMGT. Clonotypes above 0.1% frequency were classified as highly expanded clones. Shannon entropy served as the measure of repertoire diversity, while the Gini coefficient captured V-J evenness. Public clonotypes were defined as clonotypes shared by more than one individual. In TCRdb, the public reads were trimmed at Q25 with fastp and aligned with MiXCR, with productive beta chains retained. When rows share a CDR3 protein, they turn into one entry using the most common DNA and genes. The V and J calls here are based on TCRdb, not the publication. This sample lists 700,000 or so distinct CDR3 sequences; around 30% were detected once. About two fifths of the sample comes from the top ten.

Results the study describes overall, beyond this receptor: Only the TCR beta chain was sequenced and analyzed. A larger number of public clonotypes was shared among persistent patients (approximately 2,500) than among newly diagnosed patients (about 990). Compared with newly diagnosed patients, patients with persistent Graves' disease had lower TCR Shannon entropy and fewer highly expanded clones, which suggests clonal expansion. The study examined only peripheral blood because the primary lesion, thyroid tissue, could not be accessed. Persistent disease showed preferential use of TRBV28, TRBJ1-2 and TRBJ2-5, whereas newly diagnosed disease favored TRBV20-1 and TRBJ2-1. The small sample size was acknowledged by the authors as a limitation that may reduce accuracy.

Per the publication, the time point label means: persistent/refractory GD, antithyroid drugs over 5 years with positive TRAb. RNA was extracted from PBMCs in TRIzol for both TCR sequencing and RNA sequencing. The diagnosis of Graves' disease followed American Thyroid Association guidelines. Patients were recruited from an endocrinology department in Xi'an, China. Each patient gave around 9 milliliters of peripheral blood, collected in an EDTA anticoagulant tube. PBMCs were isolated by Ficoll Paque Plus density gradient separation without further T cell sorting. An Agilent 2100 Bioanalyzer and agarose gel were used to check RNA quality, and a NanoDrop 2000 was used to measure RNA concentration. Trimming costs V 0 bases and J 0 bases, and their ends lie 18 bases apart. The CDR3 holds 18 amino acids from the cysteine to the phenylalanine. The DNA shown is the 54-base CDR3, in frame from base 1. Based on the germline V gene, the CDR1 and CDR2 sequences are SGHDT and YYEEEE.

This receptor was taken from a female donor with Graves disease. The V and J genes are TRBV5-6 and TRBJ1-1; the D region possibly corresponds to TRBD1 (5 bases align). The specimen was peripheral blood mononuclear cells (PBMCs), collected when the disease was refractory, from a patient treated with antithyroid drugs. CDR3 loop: CASSLVRGNGYMNTEAFF. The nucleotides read TGTGCCAGCAGCTTGGTGCGGGGGAATGGATATATGAACACTGAAGCTTTCTTT.